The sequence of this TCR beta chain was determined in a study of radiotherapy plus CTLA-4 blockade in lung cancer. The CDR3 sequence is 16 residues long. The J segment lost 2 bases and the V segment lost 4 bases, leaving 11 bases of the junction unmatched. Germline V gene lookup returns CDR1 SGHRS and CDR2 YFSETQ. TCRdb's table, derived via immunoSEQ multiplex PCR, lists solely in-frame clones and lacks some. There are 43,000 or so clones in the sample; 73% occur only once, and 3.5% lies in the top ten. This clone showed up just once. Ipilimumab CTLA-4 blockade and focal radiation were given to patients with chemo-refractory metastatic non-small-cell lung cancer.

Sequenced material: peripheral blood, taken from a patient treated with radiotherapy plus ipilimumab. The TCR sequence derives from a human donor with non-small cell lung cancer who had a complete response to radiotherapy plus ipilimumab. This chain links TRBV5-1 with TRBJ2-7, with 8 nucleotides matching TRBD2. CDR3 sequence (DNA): TGCGCCAGCAGCCCCACGGGTAGCGGGGCCACCTACGAGCAGTACTTC. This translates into CASSPTGSGATYEQYF.